This TCR beta chain was identified during a study of regulatory T cells in long-lasting Graves disease. This clonotype was observed many times. Libraries of TCR beta came from iRepertoire HTBI primers plus Arm-PCR of CDR3 regions. MiXCR, run by TCRdb on the multiplex PCR reads, gives a single entry per CDR3 protein. The sample has about 340,000 distinct CDR3 sequences, around 20% seen once. Regarding time point: persistent/refractory GD, antithyroid drugs over 5 years with positive TRAb. Generation of the TCR library employed RNA extracted from PBMCs. Per the germline V gene, CDR1 is GTSNPN and CDR2 is SVGIG (reference sequence). The CDR3 contains 13 residues. Trimming removed 1 base from V and 2 bases from J, with 6 bases in between.

The sample was peripheral blood mononuclear cells (PBMCs), taken when the disease was refractory, from a patient treated with antithyroid drugs. The chain uses TRBV30 and TRBJ2-1; D possibly corresponds to TRBD1 (5 bases). The receptor comes from a female donor with Graves disease. The DNA of the CDR3 is TGTGCCTGGAGTGAAGGGGCCTACAATGAGCAGTTCTTC. Translation gives CAWSEGAYNEQFF.